The clone carrying this T cell receptor beta chain qualifies as medium-sized. Antigen specificity is unknown. At one end, the junction sequence differs from germline, possibly due to a read error. The data were obtained in a study of spatial heterogeneity in lung cancer. TCRdb re-analysed the 5' RACE reads in MiXCR, keeping a single row per CDR3 protein. The data hold about 8,400 distinct CDR3 sequences, with approximately 5% observed a single time. Germline V gene lookup returns CDR1 SSHAT and CDR2 FNYEAQ (reference sequence). There are 14 residues in the CDR3. Time point denoted: sample taken at primary tumor resection. Notes on the study in general: The study found that expanded intratumoral alpha and beta TCR counts tracked tumor mutation counts.

The material sequenced was lung tumor tissue, taken at surgery. This chain uses TRBV7-7 with TRBJ2-1, with 7 bases aligning to TRBD2. The clonotype comes from a female donor with early-stage non-small cell lung cancer. The CDR3 bases are TGTGCTAGCAGCACGGGACTATCGAACAATGAGCAGTTCTTC. Translating gives CASSTGLSNNEQFF.